The 31 T cell receptor beta chains presented below share a single source sample, sequenced in a study of spatial heterogeneity in lung cancer. TCRdb processed the 5' RACE reads anew with MiXCR; each CDR3 protein has one entry. The sample has roughly 49,000 distinct CDR3 sequences; about 7% are singletons. Time point: sample taken at primary tumor resection. From tumor, nontumor lung or frozen PBMC, whole RNA was taken unsorted for sequencing. This sample comprised PBMCs, obtained at surgery. These receptors were collected from a female donor with early-stage non-small cell lung cancer.

This clonotype has just a few counts. The chain couples TRBV7-9 to TRBJ2-5; a possible D gene is TRBD2 (5 bases). CDR1 and CDR2 from the germline V gene are SEHNR and FQNEAQ (reference sequence). Trimming took off 2 bases at V and 5 bases at J, with 12 bases between the two ends. This CDR3 region has 14 residues. The CDR3 sequence is CASSLLRVGETQYF. CDR3 nucleotides: TGTGCCAGCAGCTTACTGAGGGTAGGGGAGACCCAGTACTTC.

The V gene is TRBV12-5, the J gene TRBJ2-2; 7 bases fit TRBD1. J was trimmed by 6 bases and V by 6 bases; bases with no gene match: 7. CDR3 size: 14 residues. The germline V gene has CDR1 LGHNT and CDR2 FRNRAP. CDR3 region: CASGTGYGAGELFF. CDR3 nucleotides: TGTGCTAGTGGGACAGGGTACGGAGCCGGGGAGCTGTTTTTT.

This chain joins TRBV6-6 and TRBJ2-2; 7 nucleotides agree with TRBD2. The germline gives CDR1 MNHNY, CDR2 SVGAGI (reference sequence). The CDR3 is 16 amino acids. J was trimmed by 6 bases and V by 0 bases; bases with no gene match: 7. CDR3 region: CASSYSLGLGAGELFF. The CDR3 bases are TGTGCCAGCAGTTACTCTTTAGGACTAGGGGCCGGGGAGCTGTTTTTT.

This clonotype appeared many times. The V call is TRBV12-3 or TRBV12-4, the J call TRBJ2-2, with TRBD2 matching over 10 bases. The CDR3 totals 17 residues. Trimming at V came to 1 base and at J to 6 bases, leaving 8 bases not matched to a gene. The CDR3: CASSLVLAGTGSGELFF. Written as DNA, the CDR3 is TGTGCCAGCAGTTTAGTACTAGCGGGAACAGGGTCCGGGGAGCTGTTTTTT.

This clonotype was picked up a small number of times. The chain uses TRBV6-1 and TRBJ2-3; 9 bases align to TRBD1. J was trimmed by 5 bases and V by 6 bases; bases with no gene match: 12. CDR3 length equals 16 residues. Per the germline V gene, CDR1 is MNHNS and CDR2 is SASEGT. The CDR3 loop reads CASRSTPGTGRDTQYF. The CDR3 DNA sequence: TGTGCCAGCAGAAGTACCCCCGGGACAGGGCGAGATACGCAGTATTTT.

In this sample, this clonotype turned up many times. This chain joins TRBV12-3 or TRBV12-4 and TRBJ1-5, with D possibly matching TRBD1 (6 bases). This CDR3 comprises 13 residues. Trimming removed 6 bases at V and 7 bases at J, with 13 bases between. The CDR3 region is CASRPGVNQPQHF. Here the CDR3 DNA reads TGTGCCAGCAGACCAGGGGTCAACCAGCCCCAGCATTTT.

This clonotype came up a few times. This chain connects TRBV2 to TRBJ2-5, with 7 bases identical to TRBD2. The germline CDR1 and CDR2 sequences are SNHLY and FYNNEI. V was clipped by 3 bases and J by 1 base; unmatched bases: 2. The CDR3 totals 14 residues. CDR3 sequence reads: CASSESSGQETQYF. Written as DNA, the CDR3 is TGTGCCAGCAGTGAGTCTAGCGGCCAAGAGACCCAGTACTTC.

The chain uses TRBV20-1 and TRBJ2-7, with D unresolved. The CDR3 extends over 14 amino acids. Per germline, CDR1 DFQATT and CDR2 SNEGSKA (reference sequence). Trimming stripped 0 bases from V and 2 bases from J, with 11 bases between. CDR3 DNA: TGCAGTGCTAGAGACCCCAAAGGCCCCTACGAGCAGTACTTC. Amino acid sequence: CSARDPKGPYEQYF.

This clonotype was picked up many times. V usage is TRBV29-1 and J usage is TRBJ2-1, with D perhaps TRBD1 or TRBD2 (5 bases each). The CDR3 totals 15 residues. Trimming took off 6 bases at V and 1 base at J, with 16 bases between the two ends. Germline CDR1 and CDR2: SQVTM and ANQGSEA. The chain's CDR3 is CSVNRGARSYNEQFF. Written as DNA, the CDR3 is TGCAGCGTGAACAGAGGGGCGCGTTCCTACAATGAGCAGTTCTTC.

This clonotype was found many times. The chain links TRBV20-1 to TRBJ2-5; D unresolved. The CDR3 extends over 15 amino acids. CDR1 and CDR2 from the germline V gene are DFQATT and SNEGSKA (reference sequence). The V gene lost 3 bases and the J gene lost 5 bases, with 19 bases spanning the gap. In DNA form, the CDR3 reads TGCAGTGCTAGTCCCGGCCGGTCCAGCGAGGAGACCCAGTACTTC. Protein sequence: CSASPGRSSEETQYF.

This clonotype showed up many times. The chain carries TRBV3-1 and TRBJ2-4; unclear D gene. The V and J ends lost 3 bases and 5 bases respectively, with 14 bases between them. Germline CDR1 and CDR2: LGHDT and YNNKEL (reference sequence). The CDR3 runs to 15 residues. Here the CDR3 reads CASSHSIGPQNIQYF. The CDR3 DNA follows: TGTGCCAGCAGCCACTCTATCGGGCCCCAAAACATTCAGTACTTC. Full variable domain (outside the CDR3, taken from reference TRBV3-1 and TRBJ2-4): DTAVSQTPKYLVTQMGNDKSIKCEQNLGHDTMYWYKQDSKKFLKIMFSYNNKELIINETVPNRFSPKSPDKAHLNLHINSLELGDSAVYFCASSHSIGPQNIQYFGAGTRLSVL.

This clonotype came up a few times. V and J are TRBV7-9 and TRBJ1-6, with D possibly TRBD1 on 6 matching bases. Germline CDR1 and CDR2: SEHNR and FQNEAQ (reference sequence). CDR3 length: 18 amino acids. Between the trimmed V and J ends, which lost 3 bases and 0 bases, there was a span of 15 bases. The CDR3 sequence: CASSFSGGSSSYNSPLHF. As DNA, the CDR3 is TGTGCCAGCAGCTTTTCCGGGGGCTCGAGCTCCTATAATTCACCCCTCCACTTT.

This clonotype has only one observation. Because it lacks the conserved phenylalanine or tryptophan at the end, this CDR3 is likely a read error. The V and J genes are TRBV9 and TRBJ2-3, with 12 bases identical to TRBD2. Germline V gene data show CDR1 as SGDLS and CDR2 as YYNGEE. This CDR3 comprises 16 residues. Unmatched junction bases numbered 1, after V lost 0 bases and J lost 2 bases. In nucleotides, the CDR3 is TGTGCCAGCAGCGTAGGACTAGCGGGGGCCACAGATACGCAGTATTCT. Translation gives CASSVGLAGATDTQYS.

This chain connects TRBV6-1 to TRBJ2-2; 7 bases are shared with TRBD1. V lost 8 bases and J lost 1; bases outside the gene matches: 7. Looked up from germline, CDR1 is MNHNS and CDR2 is SASEGT. This CDR3 has 15 amino acids. The CDR3 nucleotides are TGTGCCAGCTTAAAACGGACAGGGAACACCGGGGAGCTGTTTTTT. Its protein is CASLKRTGNTGELFF.

This clonotype occurred many times. One end of the junction varies from germline; a read error may be responsible. The chain has TRBV11-1 and TRBJ1-6, with D unclear. This CDR3 is 13 amino acids long. Germline lookup yields CDR1 SGHAT and CDR2 FQDESV (reference sequence). The CDR3, as DNA: TGTGCCAGCAGCGTTTCCTATGATTCACCCCTCCACTTT. Protein sequence: CASSVSYDSPLHF.

Ten or more counts support this clonotype. The chain employs TRBV5-6 and TRBJ2-1; D is unresolved. Germline CDR1 SGHDT, CDR2 YYEEEE. Trimming removed 4 bases from V and 3 bases from J, with 11 bases in between. The CDR3 spans 14 residues. The CDR3 spells CASSRDTIYNEQFF. In nucleotides, the CDR3 is TGTGCCAGCAGCCGAGACACCATCTACAATGAGCAGTTCTTC.

This clonotype was observed a handful of times. The chain uses TRBV4-2 and TRBJ2-3; TRBD2 matches at 10 bases. The CDR3 loop spans 18 amino acids. V shed 1 base and J 2 bases; nucleotides not matched to a gene: 9. Germline CDR1 reads LGHNA; CDR2 reads YNFKEQ. Here the CDR3 DNA reads TGTGCCAGCAGCCAAGGCAGGGCCCTAGCGGGGGTCACAGATACGCAGTATTTT. As protein: CASSQGRALAGVTDTQYF.

This clonotype appeared many times. This chain joins TRBV3-1 and TRBJ1-5, with 7 bases matching TRBD1. This CDR3 region has 13 residues. V lost 3 bases and J lost 6; bases outside the gene matches: 2. CDR1 LGHDT and CDR2 YNNKEL come from the germline V gene (reference sequence). This chain's CDR3 is CASSQTGIQPQHF. Here the CDR3 DNA reads TGTGCCAGCAGCCAGACAGGGATTCAGCCCCAGCATTTT.

This clonotype was seen at least ten times. The chain is built from TRBV20-1 and TRBJ1-4; possibly TRBD1 for D (6 bases). The CDR3 extends over 13 amino acids. Germline V gene data show CDR1 as DFQATT and CDR2 as SNEGSKA (reference sequence). Trimming took 3 bases from V and 6 from J, leaving 11 bases between them. This CDR3 is CSASGGLDEKLFF. The CDR3 DNA reads as TGCAGTGCTAGCGGGGGGCTTGATGAAAAACTGTTTTTT.

V usage is TRBV11-3 and J usage is TRBJ2-2; D remains ambiguous. Germline V gives CDR1 SGHNT, CDR2 YENEEA. V was cut by 4 bases and J by 0 bases, with 12 bases left in between. There are 16 residues in the CDR3. In DNA form, the CDR3 reads TGTGCCAGCAGCTCCAGGTCTTGGGCGAACACCGGGGAGCTGTTTTTT. Translated, it gives CASSSRSWANTGELFF.

This clonotype was seen at least ten times. CDR3 loop: CSVELSTDTQYF. The CDR3 nucleotides read TGCAGCGTTGAGCTTAGCACAGATACGCAGTATTTT. The chain joins TRBV29-1 to TRBJ2-3, with D unclear. Germline CDR1 and CDR2: SQVTM and ANQGSEA. The CDR3 totals 12 residues. The ends were cut back, 3 bases at V and 0 bases at J, with 4 bases in the middle.

This clonotype was seen at least ten times. The CDR3 protein is CASSPIRTGWGGYTF. The CDR3 region has the DNA TGTGCCAGCAGTCCCATCCGGACAGGGTGGGGAGGCTACACCTTC. The chain is built from TRBV27 and TRBJ1-2; TRBD1 agrees at 8 bases. This CDR3 is 15 amino acids long. J lost 8 bases, V lost 5 bases, and 13 bases had no gene match. CDR1 is MNHEY and CDR2 is SMNVEV in the germline V gene (reference sequence).

The gene calls are TRBV12-3 or TRBV12-4 and TRBJ1-1, with D uncertain. Trimming removed 6 bases from V and 6 bases from J, with 17 bases in between. There are 14 residues in the CDR3. The CDR3 DNA reads TGTGCCAGCAGCCTGGGCTACAGAAGGGCTGAAGCTTTCTTT. It encodes CASSLGYRRAEAFF.

This clonotype was recorded at least ten times. The rearrangement joins TRBV20-1 to TRBJ1-5, with D perhaps TRBD1 (6 bases). The CDR3 is 14 residues long. Germline V lookup: CDR1 DFQATT, CDR2 SNEGSKA (reference sequence). Trimming left V 1 base short and J 7 bases short, with 14 bases between. The CDR3 here is CSARAPGQGQPQHF. CDR3 nucleotide sequence: TGCAGTGCTAGAGCACCGGGACAAGGGCAGCCCCAGCATTTT.

V gene TRBV5-1 combines with J gene TRBJ2-3; no firm D call. Germline V lookup: CDR1 SGHRS, CDR2 YFSETQ. Trimming took 5 bases from V and 3 from J, leaving 10 bases between them. The CDR3 has 13 residues. The CDR3: CASRANPTDTQYF. The CDR3 DNA reads as TGCGCCAGCAGGGCTAATCCAACAGATACGCAGTATTTT.

This clonotype was seen a handful of times. The rearrangement uses TRBV28 and TRBJ2-7; D is unresolved. CDR3 length equals 15 residues. Germline V gene sequence: CDR1 MDHEN, CDR2 SYDVKM. V lost 5 bases and J 2 bases, leaving 16 bases between the germline ends. The CDR3 reads CASSRYARAPYEQYF. For the CDR3, the DNA is TGTGCCAGCAGTCGCTACGCCCGGGCTCCCTACGAGCAGTACTTC.

This clonotype was detected ten times or more. The chain links TRBV7-2 to TRBJ1-6, with D uncertain. Germline V gene sequence: CDR1 SGHTA, CDR2 FQGNSA. This CDR3 contains 13 residues. V gave up 5 bases and J gave up 9 bases, with 11 bases separating them. CDR3 region: CASSQINVSPLHF. The CDR3, as DNA: TGTGCCAGCAGCCAGATTAATGTTTCACCCCTCCACTTT.

The chain uses TRBV6-6 and TRBJ1-2; D call uncertain. The length of the CDR3 is 15 residues. V lost 5 bases and J lost 8, with 21 bases in between. Germline V CDR1 and CDR2: MNHNY, SVGAGI (reference sequence). The CDR3 loop reads CASSPGRVEPGGYTF. As DNA, the CDR3 is TGTGCCAGCAGTCCCGGGCGGGTTGAGCCTGGAGGCTACACCTTC.

This clonotype was recorded at least ten times. The chain is built from TRBV28 and TRBJ1-2; D might be TRBD1 (6 bases). V was trimmed by 8 bases and J by 6 bases, leaving 22 bases between them. CDR3 length equals 15 residues. Germline V gene data show CDR1 as MDHEN and CDR2 as SYDVKM. CDR3 in DNA: TGTGCCAGCGCCGTACAGGGATCCGAAACTAATGGCTACACCTTC. This codes for CASAVQGSETNGYTF.

The V and J genes are TRBV5-1 and TRBJ1-1; D remains ambiguous. The CDR3 extends over 12 amino acids. Germline loops: CDR1 SGHRS, CDR2 YFSETQ. V was pared by 3 bases and J by 1 base, with 4 bases between. The CDR3 here is CASSSGNTEAFF. The CDR3 bases are TGCGCCAGCAGCTCCGGGAACACTGAAGCTTTCTTT.

This clonotype was found many times. The rearrangement uses TRBV4-1 and TRBJ2-7, with D maybe TRBD2 (6 bases). The V gene's germline CDR1 is MGHRA and CDR2 YSYEKL. CDR3 length: 16 residues. The germline V and J ends were trimmed by 0 bases and 2 bases, with 14 bases remaining between them. CDR3 loop: CASSQDRTGVPYEQYF. The CDR3 region has the DNA TGCGCCAGCAGCCAAGACCGAACGGGAGTCCCCTACGAGCAGTACTTC.